This entry lists 30 T cell receptor beta chains sequenced from one sample in a study of control samples from healthy donors and cancer patients. Method: immunoSEQ multiplex PCR; TCRdb's copy keeps in-frame clones and lacks some. The sample gives hundreds of thousands of clones, 80% to 95% of which show up once; around 6.5% is in the top ten. The sequencing sample was made of PBMCs. These receptor sequences come from a man in his forties with head and neck cancer.

The chain carries TRBV30 and TRBJ2-5, with 9 bases matching TRBD2. Germline CDR1 reads GTSNPN; CDR2 reads SVGIG (reference sequence). This CDR3 spans 14 amino acids. V lost 1 base to trimming and J lost 4 bases; unmatched junction nucleotides: 4. The CDR3 loop reads CAWSGTSVGETQYF. CDR3 sequence (DNA): TGTGCCTGGAGTGGGACTAGCGTGGGAGAGACCCAGTACTTC.

The genes are TRBV3-1 (or the pseudogene TRBV3-2) and TRBJ1-4; tentatively, D is TRBD1 (6 bases). Trimming took off 6 bases at V and 14 bases at J, with 16 bases between the two ends. This CDR3 has 12 amino acids. CDR1 is LGHDT, CDR2 YNNKEL, per germline (reference sequence). CDR3 region: CASSQGPGRLFF. The CDR3, as DNA: TGTGCCAGCAGTCAGGGGCCAGGGAGGCTGTTTTTT.

The CDR3 DNA is TGCAGCCCGTCCTCCACAGATACGCAGTATTTT. It yields the protein CSPSSTDTQYF. The chain joins TRBV29-1 to TRBJ2-3, with D hard to call. V was clipped by 8 bases and J by 2 bases, with 8 bases between them. The CDR3 runs to 11 residues. Germline loops: CDR1 SQVTM, CDR2 ANQGSEA.

V is TRBV7-2 and J is TRBJ1-1; D unclear. The germline gives CDR1 SGHTA, CDR2 FQGNSA. This CDR3 spans 15 amino acids. Trimming stripped 5 bases from V and 1 base from J, with 14 bases between. This chain's CDR3 is CASSLPRARNTEAFF. In nucleotides, the CDR3 is TGTGCCAGCAGCCTACCGCGGGCCCGGAACACTGAAGCTTTCTTT. Full variable domain (remainder filled in from reference TRBV7-2 and TRBJ1-1): GAGVSQSPSNKVTEKGKDVELRCDPISGHTALYWYRQSLGQGLEFLIYFQGNSAPDKSGLPSDRFSAERTGGSVSTLTIQRTQQEDSAVYLCASSLPRARNTEAFFGQGTRLTVV.

The count of this clone is one. The rearrangement links TRBV10-3 to TRBJ1-4, with 7 bases lining up with TRBD1. V lost 11 bases and J lost 7; bases outside the gene matches: 10. This CDR3 has 13 residues. Germline V gives CDR1 ENHRY, CDR2 SYGVKD. The CDR3 loop is CASRGSKGEKLFF. In nucleotides, the CDR3 is TGTGCCTCCAGGGGGAGCAAGGGTGAAAAACTGTTTTTT.

This clone appeared a single time. The J gene is TRBJ2-3, the V gene TRBV7-6, with D unresolved. V was shortened by 6 bases and J by 0 bases, with 7 bases between the two germline ends. CDR1 is SGHVS, CDR2 FNYEAQ, per germline. This CDR3 contains 13 residues. The CDR3 DNA is TGTGCCAGCAGGGGCAGGAGCACAGATACGCAGTATTTT. Residues: CASRGRSTDTQYF.

This clone came up once. J is TRBJ1-2 and V is TRBV6-5, with D maybe TRBD1 (6 bases). Germline loops: CDR1 MNHEY, CDR2 SVGAGI. The CDR3 runs 15 residues. Trimming took off 7 bases at V and 0 bases at J, with 15 bases between the two ends. CDR3 DNA sequence: TGTGCCAGCAAACAAAGAGGGGGAGCTAACTATGGCTACACCTTC. Translated: CASKQRGGANYGYTF.

The V call is TRBV10-3, the J call TRBJ2-2; D is unclear. This CDR3 spans 15 amino acids. Germline values: CDR1 ENHRY, CDR2 SYGVKD. Trimming pared 4 bases from V and 0 bases from J, leaving 9 bases between. CDR3 protein: CAISGQESNTGELFF. The CDR3 bases are TGTGCCATCAGTGGTCAGGAATCGAACACCGGGGAGCTGTTTTTT.

The genes are TRBV19 and TRBJ1-3; D unresolved. The CDR3 length is 13 residues. The V gene lost 3 bases and the J gene lost 0 bases, with 3 bases spanning the gap. Germline CDR1 is LNHDA and CDR2 is SQIVND (reference sequence). The CDR3 nucleotides read TGTGCCAGTAGTATCGGCTCTGGAAACACCATATATTTT. It codes for CASSIGSGNTIYF.

The V call is TRBV4-1, the J call TRBJ2-2, with 9 positions matching TRBD1. CDR3 size: 16 residues. V lost 3 bases to trimming and J lost 4 bases; unmatched junction nucleotides: 6. From germline, CDR1 is MGHRA and CDR2 YSYEKL. The CDR3 here is CASSHSDRGGTGELFF. The CDR3 DNA is TGCGCCAGCAGCCATTCGGACAGGGGAGGCACCGGGGAGCTGTTTTTT.

This clone was counted between two and nine times. The rearrangement uses TRBV2 and TRBJ2-7; tentatively, D is TRBD1 (6 bases). The CDR3 covers 16 residues. From germline, CDR1 is SNHLY and CDR2 FYNNEI. The V and J ends lost 10 bases and 0 bases respectively, with 22 bases between them. CDR3 DNA sequence: TGTGCCACCCGAGCTTCCATCGGGACAAACTCCTACGAGCAGTACTTC. Protein: CATRASIGTNSYEQYF. Full variable domain (rest looked up from reference TRBV2 and TRBJ2-7): EPEVTQTPSHQVTQMGQEVILRCVPISNHLYFYWYRQILGQKVEFLVSFYNNEISEKSEIFDDQFSVERPDGSNFTLKIRSTKLEDSAMYFCATRASIGTNSYEQYFGPGTRLTVT.

This clone was observed a few times. The CDR3 protein is CASSLTGFTEAFF. DNA of the CDR3: TGTGCCAGCAGCTTAACAGGTTTTACTGAAGCTTTCTTT. This chain joins TRBV7-3 and TRBJ1-1; D remains unclear. Looked up from germline, CDR1 is SGHTA and CDR2 is FQGTGA. The CDR3 extends over 13 amino acids. V was cut by 0 bases and J by 5 bases, with 7 bases left in between.

The chain carries TRBV6-1 and TRBJ1-2; no clear D gene. Germline-derived CDR1 and CDR2 are MNHNS and SASEGT. This CDR3 region has 15 residues. Trimming stripped 0 bases from V and 4 bases from J, with 12 bases between. The CDR3 DNA reads TGTGCCAGCAGTGAAGCGCTTGGGAGAGGCTATGGCTACACCTTC. It yields the protein CASSEALGRGYGYTF.

The chain combines TRBV11-2 with TRBJ1-2; 7 bases are shared with TRBD1. Germline V lookup: CDR1 SGHAT, CDR2 FQNNGV. The CDR3 runs 16 residues. Losses at the gene ends were 3 bases for V and 0 bases for J; bases not matched to a gene: 7. CDR3 region: CASSFTGAQSNYGYTF. The CDR3 coding sequence is TGTGCCAGCAGCTTCACAGGGGCTCAATCTAACTATGGCTACACCTTC. Drawing the rest from reference TRBV11-2 and TRBJ1-2, the complete variable domain is EAGVAQSPRYKIIEKRQSVAFWCNPISGHATLYWYQQILGQGPKLLIQFQNNGVVDDSQLPKDRFSAERLKGVDSTLKIQPAKLEDSAVYLCASSFTGAQSNYGYTFGSGTRLTVV.

The CDR3 coding sequence is TGTGCCAGCAGCTCTAACATCAATCCTGCTGCTGGGGCCAACGTCCTGACTTTC. Protein product: CASSSNINPAAGANVLTF. The chain links TRBV7-3 to TRBJ2-6; D remains ambiguous. V dropped 4 bases and J dropped 2 bases, with 18 bases sitting between them. Germline V gives CDR1 SGHTA, CDR2 FQGTGA. The length of the CDR3 is 18 residues.

The V call is TRBV10-3, the J call TRBJ1-4, with TRBD1 matching 7 bases. The CDR3 consists of 15 residues. The V and J ends lost 2 bases and 4 bases, in that order; junction bases with no gene match: 4. CDR1 and CDR2 from the germline V gene are ENHRY and SYGVKD. The CDR3 loop reads CAISEKGQLNEKLFF. The CDR3 DNA follows: TGTGCCATCAGTGAGAAGGGACAGCTTAATGAAAAACTGTTTTTT.

This sequence joins TRBV4-2 and TRBJ2-3, with 11 bases fitting TRBD1. This CDR3 region has 18 residues. J was trimmed by 5 bases and V by 0 bases; bases with no gene match: 10. Looked up from germline, CDR1 is LGHNA and CDR2 is YNFKEQ. CDR3 nucleotide sequence: TGTGCCAGCAGCCAAGAATACTTGGACAGGGGGCGCTTAGATACGCAGTATTTT. It specifies CASSQEYLDRGRLDTQYF.

The chain has TRBV6-6 and TRBJ1-5; no clear D gene. CDR3 length equals 14 residues. Trimming pared 8 bases from V and 7 bases from J, leaving 18 bases between. CDR1 is MNHNY and CDR2 is SVGAGI in the germline V gene (reference sequence). CDR3: CASGVTVPGQPQHF. The CDR3, as DNA: TGTGCCAGCGGGGTGACGGTGCCGGGGCAGCCCCAGCATTTT.

CDR3 sequence: CASSQDLEEKLFF. CDR3 DNA sequence: TGCGCCAGCAGCCAAGATCTGGAGGAAAAACTGTTTTTT. The V call is TRBV4-3, the J call TRBJ1-4; the D is unclear. The CDR3 is 13 amino acids. V lost 0 bases and J lost 8, with 7 bases in between. The germline V gene has CDR1 LGHNA and CDR2 YSLEER.

The genes are TRBV10-3 and TRBJ2-1; 13 bases align to TRBD2. Germline V gene lookup returns CDR1 ENHRY and CDR2 SYGVKD. The CDR3 consists of 15 residues. V gave up 7 bases and J gave up 7 bases; unmatched junction bases: 7. The CDR3 spells CAINSGLAGKNEQFF. CDR3 DNA sequence: TGTGCCATCAATTCGGGACTAGCGGGGAAGAATGAGCAGTTCTTC.

The chain recombines TRBV20-1 with TRBJ2-5; 10 nucleotides align to TRBD2. V lost 8 bases and J lost 3; bases outside the gene matches: 9. The CDR3 loop spans 14 amino acids. The germline gives CDR1 DFQATT, CDR2 SNEGSKA (reference sequence). CDR3 loop: CSPRGSGGKETQYF. CDR3 DNA: TGCAGTCCTCGTGGTAGCGGGGGGAAAGAGACCCAGTACTTC.

The chain employs TRBV7-3 and TRBJ2-3, with TRBD2 identical over 8 bases. Per the germline V gene, CDR1 is SGHTA and CDR2 is FQGTGA. The CDR3 covers 19 residues. The junction had 20 bases not matched to a gene; V was cut back by 5 bases and J by 4 bases. CDR3 protein: CASSRGGSSGGRDPDTQYF. CDR3 sequence (DNA): TGTGCCAGCAGCCGGGGGGGCAGCTCCGGGGGGAGGGACCCAGATACGCAGTATTTT.

CDR3 coding DNA: TGTGCCTGGAGCCTCGGAGGCTATGGCTACACCTTC. This sequence encodes CAWSLGGYGYTF. This chain links TRBV30 with TRBJ1-2; no clear D. In germline, CDR1 is GTSNPN, CDR2 SVGIG (reference sequence). The CDR3 has 12 amino acids. Trimming took 3 bases from V and 4 from J, leaving 9 bases between them.

This chain links TRBV30 with TRBJ2-4; 9 nucleotides align to TRBD1. Germline values: CDR1 GTSNPN, CDR2 SVGIG (reference sequence). CDR3 size: 17 residues. V shed 0 bases and J 1 base; nucleotides not matched to a gene: 7. The CDR3 nucleotides read TGTGCCTGGAGTGTACGTCGACAGGGGGTGGCCAAAAACATTCAGTACTTC. Translating gives CAWSVRRQGVAKNIQYF. Drawing the rest from reference TRBV30 and TRBJ2-4, the complete variable domain is SQTIHQWPATLVQPVGSPLSLECTVEGTSNPNLYWYRQAAGRGLQLLFYSVGIGQISSEVPQNLSASRPQDRQFILSSKKLLLSDSGFYLCAWSVRRQGVAKNIQYFGAGTRLSVL.

The rearrangement links TRBV18 to TRBJ2-7, with 11 positions matching TRBD2. This CDR3 contains 14 residues. Per the germline V gene, CDR1 is KGHSH and CDR2 is LQKENI. The ends lost 3 bases at V and 7 bases at J; junction bases unmatched: 5. CDR3 in amino acids: CASSPVAGGDEQYF. In DNA form, the CDR3 reads TGTGCCAGCTCACCTGTAGCGGGGGGGGATGAGCAGTACTTC.

The V call is TRBV11-3, the J call TRBJ1-2; 10 bases match TRBD1. V shed 6 bases, J shed 5 bases, and the junction held 21 bases outside the gene matches. The germline gives CDR1 SGHNT, CDR2 YENEEA. The CDR3 runs 19 residues. The CDR3 nucleotides are TGTGCCAGCAGTTATATCTCCAGGCCCGGACAGGGGGTTGGATATGGCTACACCTTC. Amino acid sequence: CASSYISRPGQGVGYGYTF.

The rearrangement joins TRBV5-4 to TRBJ2-5; D ambiguous. The CDR3 has 14 amino acids. Trimming removed 2 bases from V and 5 bases from J, with 13 bases in between. CDR1 and CDR2 from the germline V gene are SGHNT and YYREEE (reference sequence). CDR3 sequence reads: CASSFYQSRETQYF. CDR3 bases: TGTGCCAGCAGCTTTTATCAGAGTCGGGAGACCCAGTACTTC. Full variable domain (rest looked up from reference TRBV5-4 and TRBJ2-5): ETGVTQSPTHLIKTRGQQVTLRCSSQSGHNTVSWYQQALGQGPQFIFQYYREEENGRGNFPPRFSGLQFPNYSSELNVNALELDDSALYLCASSFYQSRETQYFGPGTRLLVL.

The V and J genes are TRBV20-1 and TRBJ2-6, with 7 bases that match TRBD2. The CDR3 sequence is 11 residues long. With V trimmed by 7 bases and J by 9 bases, 3 bases remained unmatched. From germline, CDR1 is DFQATT and CDR2 SNEGSKA (reference sequence). The CDR3 spells CSVGRVNVLTF. CDR3 DNA sequence: TGCAGTGTGGGGAGGGTCAACGTCCTGACTTTC.

This clone came up once. The chain recombines TRBV12-3 or TRBV12-4 with TRBJ2-1, with D maybe TRBD1 (6 bases). Trimming left V 6 bases short and J 6 bases short, with 12 bases between. This CDR3 region has 13 residues. The CDR3 sequence is CASRGAKGNEQFF. The CDR3 bases are TGTGCCAGCAGGGGGGCAAAGGGCAATGAGCAGTTCTTC.

J is TRBJ1-1 and V is TRBV3-1 (or the pseudogene TRBV3-2), with D maybe TRBD1 (5 bases). Germline assignment: CDR1 LGHDT and CDR2 YNNKEL (reference sequence). CDR3 length: 15 residues. Trimming pared 3 bases from V and 5 bases from J, leaving 16 bases between. The CDR3 is CASSQTWGGNTEAFF. As DNA, the CDR3 is TGTGCCAGCAGCCAGACTTGGGGGGGGAATACTGAAGCTTTCTTT.